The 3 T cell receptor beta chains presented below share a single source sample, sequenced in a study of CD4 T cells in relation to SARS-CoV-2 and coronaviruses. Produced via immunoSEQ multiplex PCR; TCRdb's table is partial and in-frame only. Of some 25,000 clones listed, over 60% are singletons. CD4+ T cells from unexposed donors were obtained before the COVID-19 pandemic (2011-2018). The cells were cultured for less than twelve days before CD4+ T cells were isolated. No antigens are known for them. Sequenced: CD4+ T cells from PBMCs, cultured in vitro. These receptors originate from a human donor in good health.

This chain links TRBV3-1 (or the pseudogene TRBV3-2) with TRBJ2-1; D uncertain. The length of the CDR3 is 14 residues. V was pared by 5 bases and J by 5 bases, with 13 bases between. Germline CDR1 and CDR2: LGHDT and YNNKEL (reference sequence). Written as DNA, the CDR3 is TGTGCCAGCAGCGGGCGGCTTCCCGACAATGAGCAGTTCTTC. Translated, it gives CASSGRLPDNEQFF.

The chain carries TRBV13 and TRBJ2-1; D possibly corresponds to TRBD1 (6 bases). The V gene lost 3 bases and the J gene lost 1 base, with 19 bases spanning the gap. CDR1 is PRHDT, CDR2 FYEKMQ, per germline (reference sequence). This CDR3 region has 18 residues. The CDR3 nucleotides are TGTGCCAGCAGCTTCCGTCTAATGGGGGCCGATTCCTACAATGAGCAGTTCTTC. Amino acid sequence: CASSFRLMGADSYNEQFF.

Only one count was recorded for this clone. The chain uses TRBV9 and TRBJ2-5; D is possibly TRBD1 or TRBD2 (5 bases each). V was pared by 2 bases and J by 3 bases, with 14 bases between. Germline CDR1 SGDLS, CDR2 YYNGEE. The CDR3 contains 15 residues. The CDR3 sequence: CASSVGRGTEETQYF. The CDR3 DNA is TGTGCCAGCAGCGTGGGGCGAGGGACCGAAGAGACCCAGTACTTC.